One sample yielded the 5 T cell receptor beta chains listed below, sequenced in a study of T cells after posttransplantation cyclophosphamide. The protocol was immunoSEQ multiplex PCR, while the TCRdb copy is restricted to in-frame clones and leaves out a portion. The sample lists some 47,000 clones; approximately 86% were seen once. What was sequenced was PBMCs. The origin of the receptors is a man under 40 with a blood cancer, CMV-positive, and with a related stem cell donor.

The chain recombines TRBV13 with TRBJ1-5; TRBD1 is a possible D gene (5 bases). CDR1 and CDR2 from the germline V gene are PRHDT and FYEKMQ (reference sequence). The CDR3 has 15 residues. V was cut by 0 bases and J by 8 bases, with 14 bases left in between. This CDR3 is CASSLGEGRAEPQHF. CDR3 coding DNA: TGTGCCAGCAGCTTAGGTGAGGGGAGGGCGGAGCCCCAGCATTTT.

V usage is TRBV27 and J usage is TRBJ1-5, with TRBD1 matching 7 bases. The CDR3 runs 14 residues. Germline loops: CDR1 MNHEY, CDR2 SMNVEV (reference sequence). V trimming: 7 bases; J trimming: 4 bases; junction bases outside the gene matches: 7. This CDR3 is CASTPQGLNQPQHF. Here the CDR3 DNA reads TGTGCCAGCACGCCACAGGGGCTTAATCAGCCCCAGCATTTT.

The chain joins TRBV30 to TRBJ2-3; TRBD1 is a possible D gene (6 bases). Germline assignment: CDR1 GTSNPN and CDR2 SVGIG (reference sequence). The CDR3 has 16 residues. Trimming removed 3 bases from V and 13 bases from J, with 29 bases in between. Here the CDR3 DNA reads TGTGCCTGGAGCGTGGGGTTAGACAGGTCTATGCGGCCCGAGTATTTT. Translating it yields CAWSVGLDRSMRPEYF.

This clone was recorded only once. This specimen includes other DNA sequences encoding the same CDR3. The rearrangement joins TRBV13 to TRBJ2-3, with 10 bases that match TRBD2. From germline, CDR1 is PRHDT and CDR2 FYEKMQ (reference sequence). With V trimmed by 5 bases and J by 1 base, 0 bases remained unmatched. The CDR3 covers 14 residues. The CDR3 loop reads CASSGLAGTDTQYF. For the CDR3, the DNA is TGTGCCAGCAGCGGACTAGCGGGCACAGATACGCAGTATTTT.

The chain uses TRBV6-5 and TRBJ2-7; 8 bases match TRBD1. CDR3 length: 14 residues. With V trimmed by 4 bases and J by 0 bases, 2 bases remained unmatched. Germline CDR1 MNHEY, CDR2 SVGAGI. The CDR3 protein is CASSSTGGSYEQYF. CDR3 nucleotides: TGTGCCAGCAGTTCCACAGGGGGCTCCTACGAGCAGTACTTC.